This TCR beta chain was observed in a study of blood T cell repertoires in COVID-19. Whole-study context: Samples of COVID-19 (acute and convalescent) were obtained from the United States, Italy and Spain. T cells, B-cell-depleted T cells, or PBMCs provided the cDNA or gDNA that served as material.

Germline-derived CDR1 and CDR2 are SGHRS and YFSETQ. The CDR3 has 16 amino acids. V shed 0 bases and J shed 0 bases, with 11 bases lying between them. In the original workflow: Scientists estimated how many nucleated cells there were by amplifying reference gene primers. TCRdb's table, derived via immunoSEQ multiplex PCR, lists solely in-frame clones and lacks some. D and trimming come from the DNA, and the V and J calls and clone size come from that table. The data show 140,000 to 150,000 clones, over 75% seen once. This clone was seen once. The chain couples TRBV5-1 to TRBJ2-3, with D maybe TRBD1 (5 bases). The sequencing input was peripheral blood. This clonotype originated in a man between 65 and 79 years old with acute or convalescent COVID-19. The CDR3 DNA is TGCGCCAGCAGCTTGGGGGCAGGGTATAGCACAGATACGCAGTATTTT. Translation gives CASSLGAGYSTDTQYF.